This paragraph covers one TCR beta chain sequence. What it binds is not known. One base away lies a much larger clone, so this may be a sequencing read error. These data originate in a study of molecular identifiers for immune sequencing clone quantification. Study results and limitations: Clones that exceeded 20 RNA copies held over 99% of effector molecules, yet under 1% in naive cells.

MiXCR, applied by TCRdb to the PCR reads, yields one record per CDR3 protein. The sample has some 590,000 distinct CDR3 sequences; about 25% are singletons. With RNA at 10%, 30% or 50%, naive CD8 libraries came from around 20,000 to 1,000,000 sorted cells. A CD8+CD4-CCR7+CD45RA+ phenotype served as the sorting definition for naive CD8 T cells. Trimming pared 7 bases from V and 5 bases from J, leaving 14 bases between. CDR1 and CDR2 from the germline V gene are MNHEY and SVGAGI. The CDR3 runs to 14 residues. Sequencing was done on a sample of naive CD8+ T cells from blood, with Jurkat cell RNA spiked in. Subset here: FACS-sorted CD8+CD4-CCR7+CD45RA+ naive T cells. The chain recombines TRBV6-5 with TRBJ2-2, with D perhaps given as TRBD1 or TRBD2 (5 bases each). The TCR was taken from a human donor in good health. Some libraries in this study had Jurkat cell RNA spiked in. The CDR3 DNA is TGTGCCAGCACTAACAACAGGAGGACCGGGGAGCTGTTTTTT. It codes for CASTNNRRTGELFF.